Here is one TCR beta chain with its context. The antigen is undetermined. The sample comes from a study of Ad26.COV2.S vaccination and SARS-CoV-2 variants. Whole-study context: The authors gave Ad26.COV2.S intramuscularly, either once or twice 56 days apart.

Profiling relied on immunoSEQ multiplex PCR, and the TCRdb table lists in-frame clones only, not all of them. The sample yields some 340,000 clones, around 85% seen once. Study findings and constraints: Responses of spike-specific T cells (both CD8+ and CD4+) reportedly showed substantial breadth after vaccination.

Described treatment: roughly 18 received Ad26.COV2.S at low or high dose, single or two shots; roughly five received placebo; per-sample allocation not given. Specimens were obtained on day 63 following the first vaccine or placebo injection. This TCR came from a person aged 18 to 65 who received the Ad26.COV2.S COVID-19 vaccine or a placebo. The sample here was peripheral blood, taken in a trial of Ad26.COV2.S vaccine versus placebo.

The CDR3 is CAISDPGTSGFYNEQFF. The CDR3 nucleotides are TGTGCCATCAGTGATCCCGGGACTAGCGGATTTTACAATGAGCAGTTCTTC. The V and J genes are TRBV10-3 and TRBJ2-1; 11 positions agree with TRBD2. Germline V CDR1 and CDR2: ENHRY, SYGVKD. CDR3 length equals 17 residues. The J segment lost 4 bases and the V segment lost 3 bases, leaving 8 bases of the junction unmatched.